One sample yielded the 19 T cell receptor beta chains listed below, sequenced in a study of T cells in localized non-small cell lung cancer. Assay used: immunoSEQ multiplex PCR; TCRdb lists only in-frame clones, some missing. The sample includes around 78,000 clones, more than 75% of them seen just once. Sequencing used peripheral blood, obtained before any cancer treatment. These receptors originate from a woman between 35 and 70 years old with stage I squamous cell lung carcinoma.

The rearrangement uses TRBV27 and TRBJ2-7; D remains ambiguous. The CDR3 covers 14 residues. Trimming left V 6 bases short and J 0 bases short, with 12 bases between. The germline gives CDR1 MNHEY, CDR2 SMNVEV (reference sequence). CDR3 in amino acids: CASRGLPDSYEQYF. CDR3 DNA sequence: TGTGCCAGCAGAGGGCTCCCCGACTCCTACGAGCAGTACTTC.

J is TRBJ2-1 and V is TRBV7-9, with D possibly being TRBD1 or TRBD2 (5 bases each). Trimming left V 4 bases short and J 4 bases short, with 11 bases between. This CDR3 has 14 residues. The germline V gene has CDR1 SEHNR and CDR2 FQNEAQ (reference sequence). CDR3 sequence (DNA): TGTGCCAGCAGCTCGGACTGGGGGTACAATGAGCAGTTCTTC. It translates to CASSSDWGYNEQFF.

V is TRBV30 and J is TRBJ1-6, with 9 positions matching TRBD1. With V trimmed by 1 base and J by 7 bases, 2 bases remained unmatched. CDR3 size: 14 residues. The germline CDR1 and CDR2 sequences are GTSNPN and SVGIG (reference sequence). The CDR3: CAWSGGTGNSPLHF. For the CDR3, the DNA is TGTGCCTGGAGTGGTGGGACAGGGAATTCACCCCTCCACTTT.

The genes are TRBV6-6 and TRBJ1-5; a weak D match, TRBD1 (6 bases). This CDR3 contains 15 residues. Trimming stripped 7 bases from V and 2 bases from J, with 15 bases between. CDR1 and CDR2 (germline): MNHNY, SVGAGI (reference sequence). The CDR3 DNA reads TGTGCCAGCAACGAACAGGGTCTTGGCAATCAGCCCCAGCATTTT. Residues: CASNEQGLGNQPQHF.

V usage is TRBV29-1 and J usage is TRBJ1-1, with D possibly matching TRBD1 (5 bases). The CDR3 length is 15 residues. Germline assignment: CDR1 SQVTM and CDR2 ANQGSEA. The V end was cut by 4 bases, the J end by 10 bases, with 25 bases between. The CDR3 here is CSVVAGRGPETGAFF. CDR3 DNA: TGCAGCGTTGTGGCCGGGAGGGGACCTGAAACGGGAGCTTTCTTT.

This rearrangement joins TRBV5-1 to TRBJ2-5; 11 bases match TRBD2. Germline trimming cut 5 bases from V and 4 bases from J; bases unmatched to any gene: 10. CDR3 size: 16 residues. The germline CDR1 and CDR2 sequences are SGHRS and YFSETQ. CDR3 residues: CASSPALAGGGETQYF. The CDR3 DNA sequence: TGCGCCAGCAGTCCCGCTCTAGCGGGGGGAGGAGAGACCCAGTACTTC.

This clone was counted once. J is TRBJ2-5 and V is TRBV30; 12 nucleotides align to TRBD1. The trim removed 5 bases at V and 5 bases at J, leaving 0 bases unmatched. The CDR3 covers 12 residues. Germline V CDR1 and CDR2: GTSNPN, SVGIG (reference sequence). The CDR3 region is CAWGTGGETQYF. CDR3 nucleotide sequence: TGTGCCTGGGGGACAGGGGGCGAGACCCAGTACTTC.

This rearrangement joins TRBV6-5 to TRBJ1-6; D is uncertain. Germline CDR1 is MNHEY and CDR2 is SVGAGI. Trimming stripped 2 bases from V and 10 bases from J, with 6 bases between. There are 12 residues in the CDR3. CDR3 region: CASSYETSPLHF. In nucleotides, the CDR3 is TGTGCCAGCAGTTACGAGACCTCACCCCTCCACTTT.

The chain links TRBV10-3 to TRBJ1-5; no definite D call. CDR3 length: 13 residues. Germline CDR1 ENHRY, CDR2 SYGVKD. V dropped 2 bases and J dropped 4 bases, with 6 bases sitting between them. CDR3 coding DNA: TGTGCCATCAGTGAGCACAAAAATCAGCCCCAGCATTTT. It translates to CAISEHKNQPQHF.

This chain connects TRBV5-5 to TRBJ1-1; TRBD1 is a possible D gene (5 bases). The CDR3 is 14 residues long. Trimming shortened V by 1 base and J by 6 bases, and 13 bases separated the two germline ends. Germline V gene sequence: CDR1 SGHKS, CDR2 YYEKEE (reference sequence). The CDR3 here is CASSLRGREAEAFF. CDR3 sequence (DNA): TGTGCCAGCAGCTTGCGGGGGAGAGAGGCTGAAGCTTTCTTT. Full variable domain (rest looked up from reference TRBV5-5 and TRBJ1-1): DAGVTQSPTHLIKTRGQQVTLRCSPISGHKSVSWYQQVLGQGPQFIFQYYEKEERGRGNFPDRFSARQFPNYSSELNVNALLLGDSALYLCASSLRGREAEAFFGQGTRLTVV.

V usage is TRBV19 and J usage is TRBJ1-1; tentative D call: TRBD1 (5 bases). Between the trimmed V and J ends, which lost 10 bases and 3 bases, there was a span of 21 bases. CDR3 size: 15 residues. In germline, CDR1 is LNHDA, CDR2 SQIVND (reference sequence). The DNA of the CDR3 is TGTGCCACATTGAATTTGAGGGGCTACGACACTGAAGCTTTCTTT. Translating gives CATLNLRGYDTEAFF.

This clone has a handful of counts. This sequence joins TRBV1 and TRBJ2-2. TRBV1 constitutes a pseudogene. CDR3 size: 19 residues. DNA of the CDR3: TGCACCAGCAGCCAAGCCAACGACCCGGGCAGGGAGTTAGCCGGGGAGCTGTTTTTT. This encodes CTSSQANDPGRELAGELFF.

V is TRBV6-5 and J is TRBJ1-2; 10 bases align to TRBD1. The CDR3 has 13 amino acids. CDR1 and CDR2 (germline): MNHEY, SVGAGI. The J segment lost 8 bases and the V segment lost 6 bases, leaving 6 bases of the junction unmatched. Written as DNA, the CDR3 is TGTGCCAGCAGGCGACAGGGGGCGCACGGCTACACCTTC. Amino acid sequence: CASRRQGAHGYTF.

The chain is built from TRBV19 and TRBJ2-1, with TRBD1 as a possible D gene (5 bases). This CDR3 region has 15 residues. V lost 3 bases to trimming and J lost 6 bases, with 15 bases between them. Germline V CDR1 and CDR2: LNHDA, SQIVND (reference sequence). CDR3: CASSILGAAFNEQFF. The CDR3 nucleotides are TGTGCCAGTAGTATCCTAGGGGCCGCTTTCAATGAGCAGTTCTTC.

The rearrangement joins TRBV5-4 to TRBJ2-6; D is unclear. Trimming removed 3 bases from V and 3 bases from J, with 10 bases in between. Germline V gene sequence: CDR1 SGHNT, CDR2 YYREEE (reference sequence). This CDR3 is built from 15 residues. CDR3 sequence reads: CASSSDPGGANVLTF. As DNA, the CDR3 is TGTGCCAGCAGCTCTGATCCAGGTGGGGCCAACGTCCTGACTTTC.

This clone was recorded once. The CDR3: CASSQGQGVETQYF. The CDR3 DNA reads as TGTGCCAGTAGTCAGGGACAGGGGGTAGAGACCCAGTACTTC. V usage is TRBV19 and J usage is TRBJ2-5; TRBD1 agrees at 11 bases. Trimming removed 5 bases from V and 4 bases from J; junction bases left unmatched: 3. Germline CDR1 is LNHDA and CDR2 is SQIVND (reference sequence). The CDR3 totals 14 residues.

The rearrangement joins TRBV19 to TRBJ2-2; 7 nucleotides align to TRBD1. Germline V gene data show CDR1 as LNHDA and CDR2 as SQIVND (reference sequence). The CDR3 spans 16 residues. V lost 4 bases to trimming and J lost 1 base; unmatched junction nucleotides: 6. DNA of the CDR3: TGTGCCAGTAGTACCCCGGGACAGCTGAACACCGGGGAGCTGTTTTTT. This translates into CASSTPGQLNTGELFF.

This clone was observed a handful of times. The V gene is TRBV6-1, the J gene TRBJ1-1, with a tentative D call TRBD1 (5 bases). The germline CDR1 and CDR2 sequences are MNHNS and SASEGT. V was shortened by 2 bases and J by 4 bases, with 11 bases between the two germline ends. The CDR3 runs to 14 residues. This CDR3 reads CASSENWGGTEAFF. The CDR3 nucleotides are TGTGCCAGCAGTGAAAACTGGGGGGGCACTGAAGCTTTCTTT.

The CDR3 DNA is TGCGCCAGCAGTGAGGGGGGGCTTGACGGGGAGCTGTTTTTT. This gives the protein CASSEGGLDGELFF. The V call is TRBV10-1, the J call TRBJ2-2; D is perhaps TRBD1 or TRBD2 (6 bases each). The V and J ends lost 2 bases and 7 bases respectively, with 11 bases between them. There are 14 residues in the CDR3. Per germline, CDR1 WNHNN and CDR2 SYGVQD (reference sequence).